Following are 14 T cell receptor beta chains from one sample sequenced in a study of early T cells in non-severe SARS-CoV-2 infection. TCRdb reprocessed the 5' RACE reads with MiXCR, giving one entry per CDR3 protein. The sample consists of around 93,000 distinct CDR3 sequences, around 12% of them appearing once. This sample comprised whole blood, obtained at baseline. These receptors came from an adult who was a healthcare worker with PCR-confirmed SARS-CoV-2 infection or an uninfected control (not recorded which).

This clonotype was detected a few times. The V and J genes are TRBV20-1 and TRBJ2-3, with TRBD2 matching 10 bases. There are 15 residues in the CDR3. J gave up 7 bases and V 3 bases, and 10 bases lay outside the gene matches. Germline CDR1 reads DFQATT; CDR2 reads SNEGSKA (reference sequence). CDR3 in amino acids: CSARSLAGDGNTQYF. CDR3 nucleotides: TGCAGTGCTAGGTCGCTAGCGGGGGACGGGAATACGCAGTATTTT.

The V call is TRBV7-2, the J call TRBJ2-1; D unclear. The CDR3 runs to 15 residues. Trimming pared 4 bases from V and 8 bases from J, leaving 18 bases between. CDR1 SGHTA and CDR2 FQGNSA come from the germline V gene. The CDR3 is CASSSLVEPRHEQFF. CDR3 bases: TGTGCCAGCAGCTCCCTGGTAGAGCCACGCCATGAGCAGTTCTTC.

V usage is TRBV20-1 and J usage is TRBJ2-7; D may be TRBD1 (6 bases). V was cut by 5 bases and J by 3 bases, with 20 bases left in between. Germline CDR1 is DFQATT and CDR2 is SNEGSKA (reference sequence). CDR3 size: 15 residues. In DNA form, the CDR3 reads TGCAGTGCTCCTCCCTACCGACAGGAGAGCTACGAGCAGTACTTC. Translating it yields CSAPPYRQESYEQYF.

This clonotype has more than one count but fewer than ten. The gene calls are TRBV7-9 and TRBJ1-2; D not resolved. Germline CDR1 reads SEHNR; CDR2 reads FQNEAQ (reference sequence). The V end was cut by 1 base, the J end by 8 bases, with 5 bases between. The CDR3 sequence is 11 residues long. The CDR3 DNA follows: TGTGCCAGCAGCTTAGAAGACGGCTACACCTTC. This sequence encodes CASSLEDGYTF.

This clonotype was counted between two and nine times. The chain carries TRBV20-1 and TRBJ1-2, with TRBD1 identical over 7 bases. The length of the CDR3 is 13 residues. The germline CDR1 and CDR2 sequences are DFQATT and SNEGSKA (reference sequence). The V gene end was trimmed by 3 bases and the J gene end by 1 base; junction bases not matched to a gene: 2. The CDR3 DNA is TGCAGTGCTAGTGGGGACAGTAACTATGGCTACACCTTC. Translation: CSASGDSNYGYTF.

This clonotype showed up just a few times. The chain's CDR3 is CASSYSGAQQETQYF. As DNA, the CDR3 is TGTGCCAGCAGTTACTCGGGGGCCCAACAAGAGACCCAGTACTTC. The chain couples TRBV6-5 to TRBJ2-5; perhaps TRBD1 as D (6 bases). Trimming shortened V by 0 bases and J by 2 bases, and 10 bases separated the two germline ends. CDR3 size: 15 residues. Germline assignment: CDR1 MNHEY and CDR2 SVGAGI.

Only a few counts were recorded for this clonotype. The rearrangement joins TRBV19 to TRBJ1-4, with TRBD1 matching over 7 bases. V gave up 3 bases and J gave up 3 bases; unmatched junction bases: 10. The CDR3 is made up of 17 amino acids. Germline V gene data show CDR1 as LNHDA and CDR2 as SQIVND (reference sequence). The CDR3 region is CASSIRQGRISNEKLFF. The CDR3 nucleotides are TGTGCCAGTAGTATTAGACAGGGTCGGATTTCTAATGAAAAACTGTTTTTT.

This clonotype occurred a few times. The gene calls are TRBV27 and TRBJ2-1; 9 bases are shared with TRBD1. V dropped 5 bases and J dropped 8; count of bases not matched to a gene: 7. Looked up from germline, CDR1 is MNHEY and CDR2 is SMNVEV (reference sequence). The CDR3 loop spans 14 amino acids. CDR3 sequence reads: CASSQTGGADEQFF. For the CDR3, the DNA is TGTGCCAGCAGTCAAACAGGGGGCGCGGATGAGCAGTTCTTC.

In this sample, this clonotype turned up many times. CDR3 loop: CASSLGAENNSPLHF. For the CDR3, the DNA is TGTGCCAGCAGCTTAGGCGCAGAAAATAATTCACCCCTCCACTTT. J is TRBJ1-6 and V is TRBV7-8; no clear D gene. CDR3 length equals 15 residues. Deletions cut 1 base from V and 5 bases from J, with 9 bases between. Germline values: CDR1 SGHVS, CDR2 FQNEAQ.

This clonotype was found many times. This chain joins TRBV12-3 or TRBV12-4 and TRBJ2-7, with TRBD2 matching over 11 bases. CDR3 length: 15 residues. With 7 bases clipped from V and 2 bases from J, the junction kept 7 bases outside the gene matches. The CDR3 nucleotides read TGTGCCAGCACTATTCTAGCGGGAGGAGCCTACGAGCAGTACTTC. It specifies CASTILAGGAYEQYF.

J is TRBJ2-7 and V is TRBV3-1; D ambiguous. Trimming left V 2 bases short and J 5 bases short, with 4 bases between. Germline assignment: CDR1 LGHDT and CDR2 YNNKEL (reference sequence). This CDR3 has 11 amino acids. This chain's CDR3 is CASSQSNEQYF. The CDR3 nucleotides read TGTGCCAGCAGCCAAAGCAACGAGCAGTACTTC.

This clonotype was found a few times. The gene calls are TRBV24-1 and TRBJ2-5, with 7 bases lining up with TRBD2. J gave up 4 bases and V 9 bases, and 7 bases lay outside the gene matches. Germline CDR1 and CDR2: KGHDR and SFDVKD. The CDR3 sequence is 13 residues long. The CDR3 reads CATGIAGAETQYF. The CDR3 region has the DNA TGTGCCACCGGGATCGCGGGAGCAGAGACCCAGTACTTC.

This sequence joins TRBV7-6 and TRBJ2-3, with D possibly matching TRBD1 (6 bases). Germline assignment: CDR1 SGHVS and CDR2 FNYEAQ. V was clipped by 1 base and J by 2 bases, with 10 bases between them. The CDR3 totals 15 residues. CDR3 DNA sequence: TGTGCCAGCAGCTTAGGCTCAGGGGTCACAGATACGCAGTATTTT. It codes for CASSLGSGVTDTQYF.

This clonotype has only a few counts. This rearrangement joins TRBV7-3 to TRBJ1-1; D might be TRBD1 (5 bases). The V gene's germline CDR1 is SGHTA and CDR2 FQGTGA. V was shortened by 5 bases and J by 3 bases, with 16 bases between the two germline ends. The CDR3 extends over 15 amino acids. The CDR3 bases are TGTGCCAGCAGCCCCTACGAGGACACCCACACTGAAGCTTTCTTT. This encodes CASSPYEDTHTEAFF.